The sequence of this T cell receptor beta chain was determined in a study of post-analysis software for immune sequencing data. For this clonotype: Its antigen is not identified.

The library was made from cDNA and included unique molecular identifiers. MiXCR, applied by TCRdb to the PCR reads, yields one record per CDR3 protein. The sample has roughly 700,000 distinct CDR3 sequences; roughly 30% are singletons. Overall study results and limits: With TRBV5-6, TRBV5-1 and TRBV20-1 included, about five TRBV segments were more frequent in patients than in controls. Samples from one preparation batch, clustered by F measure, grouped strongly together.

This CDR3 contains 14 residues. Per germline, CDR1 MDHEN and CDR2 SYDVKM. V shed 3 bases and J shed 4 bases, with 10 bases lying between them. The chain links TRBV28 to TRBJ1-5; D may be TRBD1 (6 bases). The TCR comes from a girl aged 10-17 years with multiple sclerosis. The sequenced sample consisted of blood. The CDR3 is CASSFHRANQPQHF. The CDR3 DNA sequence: TGTGCCAGCAGTTTCCACAGGGCTAATCAGCCCCAGCATTTT.